This entry lists 29 T cell receptor beta chains sequenced from one sample in a study of somatic mutations in cytotoxic T cells in rheumatoid arthritis. Profiling relied on immunoSEQ multiplex PCR, and the TCRdb table lists in-frame clones only, not all of them. The profile shows about 10,000 clones, 75% to 85% of them singletons. Sequenced material: CD8+ T cells sorted from blood. The receptor source for this set is an adult with rheumatoid arthritis.

The chain couples TRBV15 to TRBJ2-3; either TRBD1 or TRBD2 may fit D (6 bases each). CDR1 LNHNV and CDR2 YYDKDF come from the germline V gene (reference sequence). Trimming took off 2 bases at V and 1 base at J, with 19 bases between the two ends. The CDR3 has 18 residues. DNA for the CDR3: TGTGCCACCAGCAGACCTGCTCGGAGGGGGGATGGCACAGATACGCAGTATTTT. As protein: CATSRPARRGDGTDTQYF.

The chain uses TRBV5-4 and TRBJ2-3; no definite D call. This CDR3 is 13 amino acids long. From germline, CDR1 is SGHNT and CDR2 YYREEE (reference sequence). Trimming pared 0 bases from V and 2 bases from J, leaving 4 bases between. In DNA form, the CDR3 reads TGTGCCAGCAGCTTGGTCCTCACAGATACGCAGTATTTT. It translates to CASSLVLTDTQYF.

Regarding this clone: A junction boundary mismatches the germline segment, possibly from a read error. V gene TRBV7-9 combines with J gene TRBJ2-7; D is unresolved. The CDR3 loop spans 12 amino acids. The V gene's germline CDR1 is SEHNR and CDR2 FQNEAQ (reference sequence). The CDR3 nucleotides read TGTGCCGGCAGCTTAGTCACCTACGAGCAGTACTTC. This encodes CAGSLVTYEQYF.

The genes are TRBV5-6 and TRBJ1-1; D is possibly TRBD1 (5 bases). Germline loops: CDR1 SGHDT, CDR2 YYEEEE. This CDR3 spans 13 amino acids. The V end lost 6 bases, the J end lost 2 bases, and 11 bases lay between the germline ends. CDR3 sequence: CASTRRGNTEAFF. CDR3 nucleotides: TGTGCCAGCACCCGGAGGGGAAACACTGAAGCTTTCTTT.

V and J are TRBV6-5 and TRBJ2-3; tentative D call: TRBD1 (6 bases). This CDR3 has 15 residues. Germline V lookup: CDR1 MNHEY, CDR2 SVGAGI. The V end lost 5 bases, the J end lost 0 bases, and 12 bases lay between the germline ends. CDR3 nucleotides: TGTGCCAGCAGTCCACGGACAGATAGCACAGATACGCAGTATTTT. Translation: CASSPRTDSTDTQYF.

The gene calls are TRBV7-9 and TRBJ2-7; the match to TRBD1 covers 7 bases. The ends lost 3 bases at V and 0 bases at J; junction bases unmatched: 11. This CDR3 spans 17 amino acids. Germline V gene sequence: CDR1 SEHNR, CDR2 FQNEAQ (reference sequence). CDR3: CASSFPWASGGSYEQYF. In DNA form, the CDR3 reads TGTGCCAGCAGCTTTCCCTGGGCGTCAGGGGGCTCCTACGAGCAGTACTTC.

This clone came up a few times. The chain joins TRBV19 to TRBJ1-5, with D unresolved. Germline loops: CDR1 LNHDA, CDR2 SQIVND (reference sequence). V lost 2 bases and J lost 0, with 5 bases in between. The CDR3 loop spans 14 amino acids. The CDR3 loop is CASSIISSNQPQHF. As DNA, the CDR3 is TGTGCCAGTAGTATAATCTCTAGCAATCAGCCCCAGCATTTT.

This clone showed up just once. This chain uses TRBV2 with TRBJ2-5, with 11 positions matching TRBD2. The CDR3 spans 18 residues. V was clipped by 1 base and J by 1 base; unmatched bases: 8. In germline, CDR1 is SNHLY, CDR2 FYNNEI. Here the CDR3 reads CASSEGVGLAGGQETQYF. The CDR3 coding sequence is TGTGCCAGCAGTGAAGGAGTCGGCCTAGCGGGGGGCCAAGAGACCCAGTACTTC.

This sequence joins TRBV5-8 and TRBJ2-1, with D maybe TRBD1 (5 bases). This CDR3 spans 14 amino acids. The V end lost 1 base, the J end lost 6 bases, and 11 bases lay between the germline ends. Germline-derived CDR1 and CDR2 are SGHTS and YDEGEE. The CDR3, as DNA: TGTGCCAGCAGCTTGCGCCTAGGGGTCAATGAGCAGTTCTTC. This gives the protein CASSLRLGVNEQFF.

This chain uses TRBV5-6 with TRBJ1-4; 7 nucleotides match TRBD1. Trimming took 5 bases from V and 0 from J; bases not matched to a gene: 4. The CDR3 loop spans 15 amino acids. CDR1 SGHDT and CDR2 YYEEEE come from the germline V gene. The CDR3 loop reads CASRPTGSTNEKLFF. DNA of the CDR3: TGTGCCAGCAGACCGACAGGGTCAACTAATGAAAAACTGTTTTTT.

The rearrangement joins TRBV5-4 to TRBJ1-6; weak D call: TRBD1 (6 bases). CDR3 length: 14 amino acids. Trimming removed 4 bases at V and 12 bases at J, with 17 bases between. Per germline, CDR1 SGHNT and CDR2 YYREEE (reference sequence). Written as DNA, the CDR3 is TGTGCCAGCAGCGCAGGGGATCTTCAATTACCCCTCCACTTT. Translation gives CASSAGDLQLPLHF.

The gene calls are TRBV11-2 and TRBJ1-1; D call uncertain. V was pared by 3 bases and J by 4 bases, with 15 bases between. The germline V gene has CDR1 SGHAT and CDR2 FQNNGV. This CDR3 has 15 amino acids. CDR3 in DNA: TGTGCCAGCAGCTTCAACAAAAACCACGGCACTGAAGCTTTCTTT. Protein: CASSFNKNHGTEAFF.

The chain combines TRBV11-3 with TRBJ2-1; D remains ambiguous. From germline, CDR1 is SGHNT and CDR2 YENEEA. The V end was cut by 6 bases, the J end by 8 bases, with 11 bases between. The CDR3 extends over 12 amino acids. The CDR3 is CASSSRTDEQFF. The CDR3 coding sequence is TGTGCCAGCAGTTCGAGAACGGATGAGCAGTTCTTC. Variable domain in full (rest from reference TRBV11-3 and TRBJ2-1): EAGVVQSPRYKIIEKKQPVAFWCNPISGHNTLYWYLQNLGQGPELLIRYENEEAVDDSQLPKDRFSAERLKGVDSTLKIQPAELGDSAVYLCASSSRTDEQFFGPGTRLTVL.

This chain connects TRBV27 to TRBJ1-4; 7 bases align to TRBD1. The CDR3 consists of 14 residues. J lost 8 bases, V lost 5 bases, and 8 bases had no gene match. Germline V gene sequence: CDR1 MNHEY, CDR2 SMNVEV (reference sequence). CDR3 amino acids: CASSTGQFHEKLFF. DNA of the CDR3: TGTGCCAGCAGTACGGGACAGTTCCACGAAAAACTGTTTTTT.

This clone has only a few counts. CDR3 sequence reads: CASSSRNSPLHF. The CDR3 region has the DNA TGTGCCAGCAGTTCGCGGAATTCACCCCTCCACTTT. This chain links TRBV28 with TRBJ1-6; D not resolved. Germline CDR1 reads MDHEN; CDR2 reads SYDVKM. V lost 4 bases and J 7 bases, leaving 5 bases between the germline ends. The CDR3 is made up of 12 amino acids.

The chain joins TRBV7-2 to TRBJ1-1; no firm D call. This CDR3 is 12 amino acids long. Trimming took off 4 bases at V and 1 base at J, with 4 bases between the two ends. Germline loops: CDR1 SGHTA, CDR2 FQGNSA. The CDR3 spells CASSWGNTEAFF. CDR3 nucleotides: TGTGCCAGCAGCTGGGGGAACACTGAAGCTTTCTTT.

The rearrangement joins TRBV7-8 to TRBJ2-3; no clear D. The germline V gene has CDR1 SGHVS and CDR2 FQNEAQ. The CDR3 runs to 13 residues. The germline V and J ends were trimmed by 1 base and 5 bases, with 7 bases remaining between them. This CDR3 is CASSLVDGDTQYF. The DNA for the CDR3 is TGTGCCAGCAGCTTAGTGGACGGAGATACGCAGTATTTT.

The chain combines TRBV11-3 with TRBJ2-2; a weak D match, TRBD1 (5 bases). Germline V gene data show CDR1 as SGHNT and CDR2 as YENEEA. The length of the CDR3 is 15 residues. Trimming cost V 1 base and J 6 bases, with 12 bases left between them. The CDR3 bases are TGTGCCAGCAGCTTAGGCGACCACAGGTCCGGGGAGCTGTTTTTT. This gives the protein CASSLGDHRSGELFF. Full variable domain (remainder filled in from reference TRBV11-3 and TRBJ2-2): EAGVVQSPRYKIIEKKQPVAFWCNPISGHNTLYWYLQNLGQGPELLIRYENEEAVDDSQLPKDRFSAERLKGVDSTLKIQPAELGDSAVYLCASSLGDHRSGELFFGEGSRLTVL.

This chain links TRBV7-9 with TRBJ1-1, with 7 bases fitting TRBD1. Germline CDR1 is SEHNR and CDR2 is FQNEAQ (reference sequence). This CDR3 is built from 17 residues. Unmatched junction bases numbered 11, after V lost 3 bases and J lost 1 base. The CDR3 sequence: CASSFPGTAKKNTEAFF. The CDR3 bases are TGTGCCAGCAGCTTCCCCGGGACAGCTAAAAAGAACACTGAAGCTTTCTTT.

V and J are TRBV28 and TRBJ2-3; D might be TRBD2 (5 bases). Germline values: CDR1 MDHEN, CDR2 SYDVKM. V was trimmed by 6 bases and J by 2 bases, leaving 12 bases between them. The CDR3 contains 14 residues. The CDR3 DNA sequence: TGTGCCAGCAGCGTAGGGAGCTACACAGATACGCAGTATTTT. Translated: CASSVGSYTDTQYF.

V gene TRBV19 combines with J gene TRBJ2-1, with D tentatively TRBD1 (5 bases). This CDR3 is 16 amino acids long. CDR1 and CDR2 from the germline V gene are LNHDA and SQIVND (reference sequence). Trimming removed 6 bases at V and 5 bases at J, with 20 bases between. As DNA, the CDR3 is TGTGCCAGTAGCCTCTCCCCCAGGGCACCCCACAATGAGCAGTTCTTC. Amino acids: CASSLSPRAPHNEQFF.

The V and J genes are TRBV12-5 and TRBJ2-2; D remains ambiguous. The V gene lost 1 base and the J gene lost 3 bases, with 3 bases spanning the gap. Germline values: CDR1 LGHNT, CDR2 FRNRAP. This CDR3 spans 13 amino acids. The CDR3 loop is CASGLEDTGELFF. Here the CDR3 DNA reads TGTGCTAGTGGTTTGGAAGACACCGGGGAGCTGTTTTTT.

The J gene is TRBJ1-1, the V gene TRBV19, with no clear D. Trimming removed 3 bases from V and 1 base from J, with 12 bases in between. CDR3 size: 15 residues. CDR1 and CDR2 from the germline V gene are LNHDA and SQIVND (reference sequence). The CDR3: CASSMGTRTNTEAFF. The CDR3 nucleotides read TGTGCCAGTAGTATGGGAACCAGGACGAACACTGAAGCTTTCTTT.

The DNA for the CDR3 is TGCGCCAGCAGCCAAGATCAGGGGACAGGGGGAAACACCATATATTTT. Translating gives CASSQDQGTGGNTIYF. V usage is TRBV4-3 and J usage is TRBJ1-3, with 9 bases aligning to TRBD1. This CDR3 is built from 16 residues. V trimming: 0 bases; J trimming: 4 bases; junction bases outside the gene matches: 4. The germline V gene encodes CDR1 LGHNA and CDR2 YSLEER.

The genes are TRBV6-4 and TRBJ2-7, with 9 bases identical to TRBD2. J lost 3 bases, V lost 7 bases, and 13 bases had no gene match. The CDR3 spans 16 residues. The germline gives CDR1 MRHNA, CDR2 SNTAGT. This chain's CDR3 is CASIPPGASGVYEQYF. DNA for the CDR3: TGTGCCAGCATCCCTCCTGGGGCTAGCGGGGTCTACGAGCAGTACTTC.

This chain connects TRBV28 to TRBJ2-1, with D perhaps matching TRBD1 (5 bases). The germline CDR1 and CDR2 sequences are MDHEN and SYDVKM. This CDR3 has 14 amino acids. The ends were cut back, 6 bases at V and 3 bases at J, with 12 bases in the middle. The CDR3 DNA sequence: TGTGCCAGCAGATTCGTAGGGGACTACAATGAGCAGTTCTTC. Translated, it gives CASRFVGDYNEQFF.

Written as DNA, the CDR3 is TGTGCCAGCAGCCAAGATGGGCAGGGGGCAAGCTATAATTCACCCCTCCACTTT. Protein sequence: CASSQDGQGASYNSPLHF. The chain links TRBV4-2 to TRBJ1-6; TRBD1 matches 8 bases. V shed 0 bases and J 3 bases; nucleotides not matched to a gene: 7. Germline V gene data show CDR1 as LGHNA and CDR2 as YNFKEQ. The CDR3 spans 18 residues.

This rearrangement joins TRBV7-2 to TRBJ2-3; the match to TRBD1 covers 8 bases. This CDR3 has 15 amino acids. Germline CDR1 reads SGHTA; CDR2 reads FQGNSA. V trimming: 5 bases; J trimming: 4 bases; junction bases outside the gene matches: 8. CDR3 loop: CASSPDRALADTQYF. The CDR3 nucleotides are TGTGCCAGCAGCCCGGACAGGGCGTTGGCAGATACGCAGTATTTT. The complete variable domain, with remaining parts taken from reference TRBV7-2 and TRBJ2-3, reads GAGVSQSPSNKVTEKGKDVELRCDPISGHTALYWYRQSLGQGLEFLIYFQGNSAPDKSGLPSDRFSAERTGGSVSTLTIQRTQQEDSAVYLCASSPDRALADTQYFGPGTRLTVL.

V and J are TRBV7-9 and TRBJ2-7; D may match TRBD1 or TRBD2 (5 bases each). Germline CDR1 SEHNR, CDR2 FQNEAQ (reference sequence). The CDR3 spans 15 residues. Trimming pared 3 bases from V and 3 bases from J, leaving 15 bases between. Written as DNA, the CDR3 is TGTGCCAGCAGCTTCGTCCGGGACGCCAACTACGAGCAGTACTTC. The encoded protein is CASSFVRDANYEQYF.